This T cell receptor beta chain emerged from a study of chemoradiotherapy in HPV16-positive cancers. Study overall: Candidate HPV-specific T-cell clones and common TCR motifs came from functional assays in a couple of HPV16-positive patients. General study points: During treatment, candidate HPV-specific clones and E7-related motifs expanded in tumor. HPV-specific T cells were functionally defined from only a couple of HPV16-positive patients. For HPV16-positive patients, expanding HPV-responsive T cells associated with longer recurrence-free survival.

The V gene's germline CDR1 is SGHRS and CDR2 YFSETQ. CDR3 length equals 13 residues. V gave up 5 bases and J gave up 7 bases, with 13 bases separating them. About this clone itself: Its antigen is unknown.

Profiling relied on immunoSEQ multiplex PCR, and the TCRdb table lists in-frame clones only, not all of them. The sample lists over 700 clones, roughly 89% occurring once. The sample here was tumor tissue, taken from a patient who underwent chemoradiotherapy. The rearrangement links TRBV5-1 to TRBJ2-1; D tentatively fits TRBD1 or TRBD2 (6 bases each). This TCR was sampled from a human donor with HPV-associated anogenital cancer. CDR3 DNA: TGCGCCAGCAGATACGGGGGCCCGAATGAGCAGTTCTTC. Translating gives CASRYGGPNEQFF. Together with reference TRBV5-1 and TRBJ2-1, the CDR3 gives the full variable domain: KAGVTQTPRYLIKTRGQQVTLSCSPISGHRSVSWYQQTPGQGLQFLFEYFSETQRNKGNFPGRFSGRQFSNSRSEMNVSTLELGDSALYLCASRYGGPNEQFFGPGTRLTVL.